These 15 T cell receptor beta chains were all obtained from the same sample, sequenced in a study of OX40 agonist ivuxolimab in advanced cancers. This table comes from immunoSEQ multiplex PCR, and its TCRdb copy is limited to in-frame clones, with some not included. Of roughly 89,000 clones detected, approximately 86% appear once; the ten largest clones hold around 6.3%. This specimen was CD4+ or CD8+ T cells sorted from blood, taken in a trial of the OX40 agonist ivuxolimab. All receptors come from an adult with an advanced solid tumor such as melanoma, head and neck, liver or kidney cancer.

This clone has just one count. The chain combines TRBV5-8 with TRBJ1-5, with 7 bases lining up with TRBD1. The germline V gene has CDR1 SGHTS and CDR2 YDEGEE. This CDR3 spans 15 amino acids. The V gene end was trimmed by 3 bases and the J gene end by 2 bases; junction bases not matched to a gene: 5. CDR3 sequence reads: CASSSTGMGNQPQHF. The CDR3 bases are TGTGCCAGCAGCTCGACAGGGATGGGCAATCAGCCCCAGCATTTT.

The V and J genes are TRBV6-1 and TRBJ1-2; D unclear. Germline V gene data show CDR1 as MNHNS and CDR2 as SASEGT. This CDR3 contains 13 residues. V was pared by 2 bases and J by 6 bases, with 10 bases between. As DNA, the CDR3 is TGTGCCAGCAGTGAACGGGGTCGCGATGGCTACACCTTC. The encoded protein is CASSERGRDGYTF.

V is TRBV5-1 and J is TRBJ1-4, with TRBD1 identical over 9 bases. Trimming removed 1 base from V and 4 bases from J; junction bases left unmatched: 2. The germline gives CDR1 SGHRS, CDR2 YFSETQ. The CDR3 loop spans 15 amino acids. The CDR3 sequence is CASSLWGQGNEKLFF. CDR3 DNA: TGCGCCAGCAGCTTGTGGGGACAGGGTAATGAAAAACTGTTTTTT.

The V call is TRBV10-3, the J call TRBJ2-3, with D possibly matching TRBD2 (6 bases). Germline CDR1 reads ENHRY; CDR2 reads SYGVKD. This CDR3 contains 14 residues. V was clipped by 4 bases and J by 6 bases, with 14 bases between them. The CDR3 region has the DNA TGTGCCATCAGTGGGTGGAGGGATGAGGATACGCAGTATTTT. This gives the protein CAISGWRDEDTQYF.

The genes are TRBV7-9 and TRBJ2-1; 12 nucleotides align to TRBD2. The CDR3 sequence is 15 residues long. Trimming removed 6 bases from V and 9 bases from J; junction bases left unmatched: 9. Germline-derived CDR1 and CDR2 are SEHNR and FQNEAQ (reference sequence). The CDR3 DNA sequence: TGTGCCAGCAGGCCTAGCGGGGGGGCGAAGGGTGAGCAGTTCTTC. Translated: CASRPSGGAKGEQFF.

The V and J genes are TRBV11-3 and TRBJ2-3, with D tentatively TRBD2 (6 bases). The CDR3 consists of 15 residues. V was cut by 3 bases and J by 4 bases, with 14 bases left in between. The germline gives CDR1 SGHNT, CDR2 YENEEA. CDR3 sequence: CASSFGGSMPDTQYF. The CDR3 DNA sequence: TGTGCCAGCAGCTTTGGAGGGTCGATGCCAGATACGCAGTATTTT.

The chain employs TRBV9 and TRBJ1-5; D remains unclear. V gave up 4 bases and J gave up 4 bases, with 15 bases separating them. Per the germline V gene, CDR1 is SGDLS and CDR2 is YYNGEE. This CDR3 comprises 15 residues. CDR3 coding DNA: TGTGCCAGCAGCCCAAATTTTTATGTTAATCAGCCCCAGCATTTT. Its protein is CASSPNFYVNQPQHF. The full variable domain, its missing parts supplied by reference TRBV9 and TRBJ1-5, is DSGVTQTPKHLITATGQRVTLRCSPRSGDLSVYWYQQSLDQGLQFLIQYYNGEERAKGNILERFSAQQFPDLHSELNLSSLELGDSALYFCASSPNFYVNQPQHFGDGTRLSIL.

This chain uses TRBV7-2 with TRBJ2-1; D may be TRBD2 (6 bases). CDR3 size: 15 residues. The ends were cut back, 4 bases at V and 10 bases at J, with 20 bases in the middle. Germline loops: CDR1 SGHTA, CDR2 FQGNSA. CDR3: CASSSNGLASHEQFF. CDR3 DNA: TGTGCCAGCAGCTCCAACGGCCTAGCGTCGCACGAGCAGTTCTTC.

This clone was counted a few times. The V call is TRBV5-6, the J call TRBJ1-2; weak D call: TRBD1 (6 bases). V was cut by 5 bases and J by 4 bases, with 12 bases left in between. Germline values: CDR1 SGHDT, CDR2 YYEEEE. The CDR3 is 13 residues long. CDR3 in amino acids: CASSFGQFYGYTF. CDR3 DNA: TGTGCCAGCAGTTTTGGACAGTTCTATGGCTACACCTTC.

The chain carries TRBV5-1 and TRBJ2-7, with a possible D match to TRBD1 (8 bases). The CDR3 extends over 14 amino acids. The V gene's germline CDR1 is SGHRS and CDR2 YFSETQ. Trimming stripped 3 bases from V and 6 bases from J, with 16 bases between. In DNA, the CDR3 is TGCGCCAGCAGCTCCGGACAGGGCGGGGGCGAGCAGTACTTC. Encoded protein: CASSSGQGGGEQYF. The whole variable domain, filled in from reference TRBV5-1 and TRBJ2-7, reads KAGVTQTPRYLIKTRGQQVTLSCSPISGHRSVSWYQQTPGQGLQFLFEYFSETQRNKGNFPGRFSGRQFSNSRSEMNVSTLELGDSALYLCASSSGQGGGEQYFGPGTRLTVT.

This chain connects TRBV7-6 to TRBJ1-1; perhaps TRBD1 as D (6 bases). Germline V gives CDR1 SGHVS, CDR2 FNYEAQ. V gave up 0 bases and J gave up 5 bases, with 28 bases separating them. The CDR3 spans 20 residues. The CDR3 protein is CASSLAIRGPGREGGTEAFF. DNA of the CDR3: TGTGCCAGCAGCTTAGCAATCCGAGGGCCGGGACGGGAGGGGGGTACTGAAGCTTTCTTT.

The chain has TRBV6-1 and TRBJ1-6, with a tentative D call TRBD1 (5 bases). The CDR3 runs to 15 residues. Germline CDR1 reads MNHNS; CDR2 reads SASEGT. Trimming cost V 7 bases and J 7 bases, with 17 bases left between them. CDR3 DNA: TGTGCCAGCACCTCGGGTGGGGGGATAAATTCACCCCTCCACTTT. Amino acids: CASTSGGGINSPLHF.

The V gene is TRBV5-1, the J gene TRBJ1-1; D unresolved. This CDR3 contains 14 residues. V was cut by 10 bases and J by 3 bases, with 19 bases left in between. Per germline, CDR1 SGHRS and CDR2 YFSETQ. The CDR3, as DNA: TGCGCCTCATTTTTGGGGTTTCGGGACACTGAAGCTTTCTTT. It encodes CASFLGFRDTEAFF.

The CDR3 DNA follows: TGTGCCAGCAGCCACTCGCGGGAGTGGTCCGGGGAGCTGTTTTTT. This codes for CASSHSREWSGELFF. This sequence joins TRBV14 and TRBJ2-2, with 7 bases identical to TRBD2. Germline V lookup: CDR1 SGHDN, CDR2 FVKESK. V was clipped by 3 bases and J by 6 bases; unmatched bases: 7. This CDR3 comprises 15 residues.

There are a few counts of this clone. The rearrangement links TRBV19 to TRBJ1-5; TRBD1 might be the D (5 bases). This CDR3 spans 16 amino acids. Per germline, CDR1 LNHDA and CDR2 SQIVND (reference sequence). The germline V and J ends were trimmed by 1 base and 3 bases, with 13 bases remaining between them. The CDR3 sequence: CASSIGSRGFNQPQHF. For the CDR3, the DNA is TGTGCCAGTAGTATAGGGTCACGGGGCTTCAATCAGCCCCAGCATTTT. The full variable domain, completed using reference TRBV19 and TRBJ1-5, is DGGITQSPKYLFRKEGQNVTLSCEQNLNHDAMYWYRQDPGQGLRLIYYSQIVNDFQKGDIAEGYSVSREKKESFPLTVTSAQKNPTAFYLCASSIGSRGFNQPQHFGDGTRLSIL.